The 20 T cell receptor beta chains below were found in one sample sequenced in a study of T-cell memory formation after mild COVID-19. TCRdb recomputed calls from the 5' RACE reads with MiXCR, one row per CDR3 protein. The sample lists some 210,000 distinct CDR3 sequences, around 20% seen once, with 2% to 2.5% in the top ten. Sequenced material: PBMCs or a T cell subset sorted from them (not recorded which). The source of these receptors is an adult woman who had mild COVID-19 (a few samples of this study predate the infection). Cell type and time point are not known.

This clonotype was seen a handful of times. The chain recombines TRBV29-1 with TRBJ1-2, with D tentatively TRBD1 (6 bases). V was clipped by 4 bases and J by 4 bases, with 13 bases between them. The CDR3 consists of 13 residues. Looked up from germline, CDR1 is SQVTM and CDR2 is ANQGSEA. The CDR3 coding sequence is TGCAGCGTTGTGTTCCTGGACAGCTATGGCTACACCTTC. Protein: CSVVFLDSYGYTF. Drawing the rest from reference TRBV29-1 and TRBJ1-2, the complete variable domain is SAVISQKPSRDICQRGTSLTIQCQVDSQVTMMFWYRQQPGQSLTLIATANQGSEATYESGFVIDKFPISRPNLTFSTLTVSNMSPEDSSIYLCSVVFLDSYGYTFGSGTRLTVV.

This clonotype has a handful of counts. The J gene is TRBJ2-5, the V gene TRBV20-1; possibly TRBD2 for D (6 bases). The CDR3 is 14 amino acids. The germline gives CDR1 DFQATT, CDR2 SNEGSKA (reference sequence). V lost 5 bases and J lost 2, with 15 bases in between. The CDR3 loop is CSARAGTAQETQYF. The DNA of the CDR3 is TGCAGTGCTCGAGCCGGGACTGCACAAGAGACCCAGTACTTC.

This clonotype has a handful of counts. The rearrangement joins TRBV5-1 to TRBJ2-7; 9 bases match TRBD1. The V and J ends lost 5 bases and 6 bases, in that order; junction bases with no gene match: 9. There are 14 residues in the CDR3. CDR1 and CDR2 (germline): SGHRS, YFSETQ. The CDR3 here is CASSSGTGTFEQYF. DNA of the CDR3: TGCGCCAGCAGTTCCGGGACAGGGACTTTCGAGCAGTACTTC.

CDR3 coding DNA: TGTGCCAGTACAGTCGCCGGGACAGATACGCAGTATTTT. Translating it yields CASTVAGTDTQYF. This chain connects TRBV6-1 to TRBJ2-3; D unresolved. The V end was cut by 9 bases, the J end by 3 bases, with 13 bases between. Per germline, CDR1 MNHNS and CDR2 SASEGT. The CDR3 length is 13 residues.

The chain couples TRBV19 to TRBJ2-5; D is unresolved. The germline CDR1 and CDR2 sequences are LNHDA and SQIVND (reference sequence). V was cut by 3 bases and J by 5 bases, with 19 bases left in between. This CDR3 spans 16 amino acids. The CDR3 protein is CASSIAPYPTEETQYF. The CDR3 nucleotides read TGTGCCAGTAGTATCGCCCCATATCCCACGGAGGAGACCCAGTACTTC. Filled out from reference TRBV19 and TRBJ2-5, the complete variable domain reads DGGITQSPKYLFRKEGQNVTLSCEQNLNHDAMYWYRQDPGQGLRLIYYSQIVNDFQKGDIAEGYSVSREKKESFPLTVTSAQKNPTAFYLCASSIAPYPTEETQYFGPGTRLLVL.

This chain connects TRBV12-3 or TRBV12-4 to TRBJ2-5; 8 nucleotides line up with TRBD1. The CDR3 loop spans 13 amino acids. Trimming took 5 bases from V and 9 from J; bases not matched to a gene: 8. The CDR3 here is CASSLTGGGAQYF. The DNA of the CDR3 is TGTGCCAGCAGTCTAACAGGGGGTGGGGCCCAGTACTTC.

The chain uses TRBV12-3 or TRBV12-4 and TRBJ2-7; 9 nucleotides agree with TRBD1. The trim removed 5 bases at V and 6 bases at J, leaving 5 bases unmatched. The CDR3 totals 13 residues. CDR3 sequence (DNA): TGTGCCAGCAGTCGGGACAGGGCTGCCGAGCAGTACTTC. Translated, it gives CASSRDRAAEQYF.

The gene calls are TRBV28 and TRBJ1-2, with a weak D call TRBD1 (6 bases). Trimming took off 5 bases at V and 3 bases at J, with 16 bases between the two ends. Germline V CDR1 and CDR2: MDHEN, SYDVKM. The CDR3 has 15 residues. CDR3 residues: CASSAPRGADYGYTF. The CDR3 DNA reads as TGTGCCAGCAGTGCCCCTCGGGGGGCTGACTATGGCTACACCTTC.

V is TRBV12-3 or TRBV12-4 and J is TRBJ1-5; 7 positions agree with TRBD1. There are 15 residues in the CDR3. The V gene end was trimmed by 4 bases and the J gene end by 3 bases; junction bases not matched to a gene: 6. CDR3 DNA sequence: TGTGCCAGCAGTTCGAGACAGGGCCCCAATCAGCCCCAGCATTTT. It specifies CASSSRQGPNQPQHF.

This clonotype appeared a few times. The J gene is TRBJ2-5, the V gene TRBV5-1, with D hard to call. The CDR3 sequence is 17 residues long. V was shortened by 4 bases and J by 2 bases, with 21 bases between the two germline ends. Looked up from germline, CDR1 is SGHRS and CDR2 is YFSETQ. The chain's CDR3 is CASSPWGGGGPQETQYF. CDR3 DNA: TGCGCCAGCAGCCCATGGGGTGGCGGCGGACCTCAAGAGACCCAGTACTTC.

Only a few counts were recorded for this clonotype. The chain couples TRBV30 to TRBJ2-5; TRBD1 matches 8 bases. The CDR3 has 14 residues. Germline V CDR1 and CDR2: GTSNPN, SVGIG (reference sequence). Trimming removed 3 bases from V and 4 bases from J; junction bases left unmatched: 7. CDR3 DNA: TGTGCCTGGAGGCAGATCAGGGGGCGAGAGACCCAGTACTTC. It codes for CAWRQIRGRETQYF.

This clonotype was counted between two and nine times. The V call is TRBV20-1, the J call TRBJ2-4; D is possibly TRBD2 (6 bases). From germline, CDR1 is DFQATT and CDR2 SNEGSKA (reference sequence). Trimming cost V 5 bases and J 0 bases, with 14 bases left between them. The CDR3 is made up of 15 amino acids. CDR3 bases: TGCAGTGCTCCTATGGCGGGGCTAGCCAAAAACATTCAGTACTTC. Its translation: CSAPMAGLAKNIQYF.

The chain has TRBV12-3 or TRBV12-4 and TRBJ2-2; 9 bases are a match to TRBD1. The CDR3 is made up of 14 amino acids. Trimming at V came to 6 bases and at J to 5 bases, leaving 4 bases not matched to a gene. The CDR3 bases are TGTGCCAGCAGAGGGACAGGGAGGACCGGGGAGCTGTTTTTT. Residues: CASRGTGRTGELFF.

The chain couples TRBV4-2 to TRBJ1-6; D possibly corresponds to TRBD1 (5 bases). In germline, CDR1 is LGHNA, CDR2 YNFKEQ. The CDR3 consists of 16 residues. Trimming left V 3 bases short and J 10 bases short, with 19 bases between. CDR3 DNA sequence: TGTGCCAGCAGCCATGGGACTTTGCTTGTTTCCTCACCCCTCCACTTT. It encodes CASSHGTLLVSSPLHF.

This rearrangement joins TRBV3-1 to TRBJ2-1; D is unresolved. The CDR3 consists of 13 residues. V lost 6 bases and J lost 6, with 12 bases in between. In germline, CDR1 is LGHDT, CDR2 YNNKEL (reference sequence). CDR3 amino acids: CASSKWSANEQFF. The CDR3 DNA reads TGTGCCAGCAGTAAATGGAGCGCCAATGAGCAGTTCTTC.

The genes are TRBV15 and TRBJ2-2, with a weak D call TRBD1 (6 bases). The CDR3 loop spans 16 amino acids. Germline V gene sequence: CDR1 LNHNV, CDR2 YYDKDF (reference sequence). V lost 0 bases and J lost 1, with 9 bases in between. The CDR3 DNA reads as TGTGCCACCAGCAGAGAGAGCAGGGGGAACACCGGGGAGCTGTTTTTT. Its protein is CATSRESRGNTGELFF.

The V call is TRBV6-5, the J call TRBJ1-1; 7 nucleotides line up with TRBD1. V shed 2 bases and J 3 bases; nucleotides not matched to a gene: 6. The germline CDR1 and CDR2 sequences are MNHEY and SVGAGI. The CDR3 covers 15 residues. This chain's CDR3 is CASSYGDRADTEAFF. The CDR3, as DNA: TGTGCCAGCAGTTACGGCGACAGGGCTGACACTGAAGCTTTCTTT.

The chain has TRBV14 and TRBJ2-7; D might be TRBD1 (5 bases). Germline V gene lookup returns CDR1 SGHDN and CDR2 FVKESK. Trimming took 4 bases from V and 4 from J, leaving 11 bases between them. The CDR3 extends over 13 amino acids. CDR3: CASSPLRQYEQYF. The DNA of the CDR3 is TGTGCCAGCAGCCCGCTCCGACAGTACGAGCAGTACTTC.

This chain connects TRBV19 to TRBJ1-6, with D perhaps matching TRBD1 (5 bases). Trimming stripped 8 bases from V and 7 bases from J, with 12 bases between. The CDR3 loop spans 13 amino acids. Germline loops: CDR1 LNHDA, CDR2 SQIVND (reference sequence). The CDR3 region is CASSGQGNSPLHF. In DNA, the CDR3 is TGTGCCAGTTCAGGGCAGGGCAATTCACCCCTCCACTTT.

This clonotype has a handful of counts. The chain carries TRBV24-1 and TRBJ1-1, with a possible D match to TRBD1 (6 bases). Germline V lookup: CDR1 KGHDR, CDR2 SFDVKD. CDR3 length: 13 residues. Trimming took 8 bases from V and 7 from J, leaving 16 bases between them. The CDR3: CATTDRNFGEAFF. The DNA of the CDR3 is TGTGCCACCACCGACAGGAATTTTGGTGAAGCTTTCTTT.